The text below deals with one T cell receptor beta chain. What it binds is not known. Libraries were prepared by immunoSEQ multiplex PCR; TCRdb keeps only in-frame clonotypes and omits some of them. The sample has 150,000 or so clones; roughly 84% are singletons. These data are taken from a study of cytomegalovirus exposure and HLA in healthy donors. Study-wide background: The same platform used for the 600 to 750 first-cohort repertoires was also used for the 120 or so validation repertoires, as a later analysis reported.

Regarding the study as a whole: Reported results showed that the classifier diagnosed cytomegalovirus status with high specificity and sensitivity. Cytomegalovirus association was listed for 150 or so TCR beta chains. CMV antigen specificity was confirmed in vitro for a few CMV-associated chains.

V shed 2 bases and J shed 2 bases, with 9 bases lying between them. This CDR3 has 14 amino acids. CDR1 is MGHDK and CDR2 is SYGVNS in the germline V gene. The chain combines TRBV25-1 with TRBJ1-2; possible D gene TRBD1, 5 bases. The sample was PBMCs. This clonotype was obtained from a human donor in good health. The CDR3 sequence is CASSEGALNYGYTF. The DNA of the CDR3 is TGTGCCAGCAGTGAAGGGGCCTTGAACTATGGCTACACCTTC.